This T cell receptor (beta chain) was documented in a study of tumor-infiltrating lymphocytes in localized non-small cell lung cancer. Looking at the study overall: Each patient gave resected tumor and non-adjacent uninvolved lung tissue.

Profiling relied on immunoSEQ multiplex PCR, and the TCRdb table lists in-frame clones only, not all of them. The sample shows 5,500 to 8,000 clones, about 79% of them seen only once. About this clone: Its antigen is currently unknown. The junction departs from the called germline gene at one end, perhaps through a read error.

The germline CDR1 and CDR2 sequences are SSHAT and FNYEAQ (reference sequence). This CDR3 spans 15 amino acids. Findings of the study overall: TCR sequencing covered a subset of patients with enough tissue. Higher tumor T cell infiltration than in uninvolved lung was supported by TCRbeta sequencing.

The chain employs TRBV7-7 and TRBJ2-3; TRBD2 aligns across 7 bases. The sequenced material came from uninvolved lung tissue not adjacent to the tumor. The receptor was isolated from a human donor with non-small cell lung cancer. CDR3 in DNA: TGTGCTAGCAGCTTCTCCAGCGGGGGCACAGATACGCAGTATTTT. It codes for CASSFSSGGTDTQYF. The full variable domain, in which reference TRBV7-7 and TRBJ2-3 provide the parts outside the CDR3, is GAGVSQSPRYKVTKRGQDVTLRCDPISSHATLYWYQQALGQGPEFLTYFNYEAQPDKSGLPSDRFSAERPEGSISTLTIQRTEQRDSAMYRCASSFSSGGTDTQYFGPGTRLTVL.